This paragraph reports one TCR beta chain. No antigen is known for it. Run at survey level, the immunoSEQ assay was version v3.0. The table came from immunoSEQ multiplex PCR; TCRdb's copy has only in-frame clones and leaves some out. Of more than 15,000 clones in the sample, under 85% were seen once. The source of the sample is a study of long-term antiretroviral therapy in people with HIV. Study in general: Initial samples were collected about a decade before the 2015 immediate-ART recommendation. Findings and limits, study-wide: Although diversity increased after ART, it remained lower than in transplant donor controls. Dominating the repertoire at all time points were the clones that expanded before ART.

Each HIV-infected participant was given treatment in the United States. V lost 2 bases to trimming and J lost 0 bases, with 8 bases between them. Germline CDR1 reads LNHDA; CDR2 reads SQIVND (reference sequence). This CDR3 spans 15 amino acids. This sequence was found in a woman aged 40 to 55 with HIV. The chain is built from TRBV19 and TRBJ1-5; D is ambiguous. The sequencing used unsorted PBMCs, collected 2.3 years after starting antiretroviral therapy. CDR3 sequence (DNA): TGTGCCAGTAGTATACAGGCGGATAGCAATCAGCCCCAGCATTTT. It translates to CASSIQADSNQPQHF.